The clone carrying this TCR beta chain was detected a few times. The antigen is unknown. The data were taken from a study of cytomegalovirus exposure and HLA in healthy donors. PCR amplification relied on 60 Vbeta primers (plus 13 Jbeta primers). Only in-frame clones appear in the TCRdb table, and some are missing; sequencing was by immunoSEQ multiplex PCR. The table has 200,000 to 250,000 clones, more than 75% seen once; the top ten hold approximately 3.9%. Study findings and constraints: A later analysis associated roughly 15,000 TCR beta sequences with HLA alleles at a 0.05 false discovery rate.

The germline V and J ends were trimmed by 1 base and 6 bases, with 10 bases remaining between them. The germline CDR1 and CDR2 sequences are SGHDT and YYEEEE. There are 13 residues in the CDR3. The rearrangement joins TRBV5-6 to TRBJ1-1; unclear D gene. Sequencing input: PBMCs. This receptor was obtained from a male donor in good health and CMV-seronegative. CDR3 sequence: CASSLPVVAEAFF. The CDR3 region has the DNA TGTGCCAGCAGCTTGCCGGTGGTAGCTGAAGCTTTCTTT.